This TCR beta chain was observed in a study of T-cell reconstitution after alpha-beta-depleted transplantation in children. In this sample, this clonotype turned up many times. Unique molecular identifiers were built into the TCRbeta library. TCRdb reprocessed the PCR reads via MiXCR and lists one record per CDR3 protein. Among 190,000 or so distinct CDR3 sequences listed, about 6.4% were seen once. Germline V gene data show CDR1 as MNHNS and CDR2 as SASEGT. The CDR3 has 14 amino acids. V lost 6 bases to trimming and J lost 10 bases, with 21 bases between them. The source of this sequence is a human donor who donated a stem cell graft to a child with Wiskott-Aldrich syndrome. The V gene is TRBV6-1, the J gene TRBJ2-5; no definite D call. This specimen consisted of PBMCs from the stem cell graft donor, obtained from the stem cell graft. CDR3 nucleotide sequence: TGTGCCAGCAGCAAAATTACGACCCCTCGTATCCAGTACTTC. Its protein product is CASSKITTPRIQYF.